The source of this TCR beta chain is a study of T cell responses to AZD1222 COVID-19 vaccine. The V and J ends lost 2 bases and 3 bases respectively, with 13 bases between them. The CDR3 spans 15 residues. Germline V gives CDR1 SGDLS, CDR2 YYNGEE. Comment on this clone: In the same sample, other DNA sequences code for this CDR3.

Method: immunoSEQ multiplex PCR; TCRdb's copy keeps in-frame clones and lacks some. The sample has 90,000 to 150,000 clones, 80% to 90% seen once. Sample: peripheral blood, taken 28 days after the second AZD1222 dose. This TCR came from an adult who received the AZD1222 COVID-19 vaccine. This chain connects TRBV9 to TRBJ2-3, with D perhaps matching TRBD2 (6 bases). The CDR3 reads CASSVRESSTDTQYF. The CDR3, as DNA: TGTGCCAGCAGCGTCCGGGAGAGTAGTACAGATACGCAGTATTTT.